This T cell receptor (beta chain) was obtained from a study of cytomegalovirus exposure and HLA in healthy donors. Use of 60 Vbeta and 13 Jbeta primers characterized the PCR. Clones were read by immunoSEQ multiplex PCR, and TCRdb kept only the in-frame ones, dropping some. This table has 100,000 to 150,000 clones, around 70% appearing once. About this clone itself: No DNA is shown, since the ends of the CDR3 on it are uncertain; the CDR3 is the one TCRdb lists.

CDR1 MRHNA and CDR2 SNTAGT come from the germline V gene. Inclusive of both ends, the CDR3 amounts to 12 amino acids. The sequence was collected from a man aged 35 to 55 in good health and CMV-seropositive. The rearrangement uses TRBV6-4 and TRBJ1-1. Sequenced: PBMCs. The CDR3 reads CASTVAGGASFF.